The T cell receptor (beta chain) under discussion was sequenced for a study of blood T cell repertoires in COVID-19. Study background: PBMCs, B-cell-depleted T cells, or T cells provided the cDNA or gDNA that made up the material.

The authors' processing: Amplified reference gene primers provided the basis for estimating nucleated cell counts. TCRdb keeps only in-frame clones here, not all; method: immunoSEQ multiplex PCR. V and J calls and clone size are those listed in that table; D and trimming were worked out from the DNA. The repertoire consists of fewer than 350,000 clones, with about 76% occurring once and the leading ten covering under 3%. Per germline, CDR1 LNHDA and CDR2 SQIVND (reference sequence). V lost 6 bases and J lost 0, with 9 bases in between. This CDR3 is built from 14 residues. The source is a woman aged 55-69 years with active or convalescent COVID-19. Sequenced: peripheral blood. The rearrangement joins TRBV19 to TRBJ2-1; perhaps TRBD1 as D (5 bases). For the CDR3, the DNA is TGTGCCAGTAGCCTACAGGTCTCCTACAATGAGCAGTTCTTC. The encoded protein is CASSLQVSYNEQFF.